The next 25 T cell receptor beta chains were all read from a single sample in a study of T cells after posttransplantation cyclophosphamide. Clones were read by immunoSEQ multiplex PCR, and TCRdb kept only the in-frame ones, dropping some. The sample includes some 46,000 clones, none of them occurring once. The sample was PBMCs. The receptors originated from a man between 35 and 55 years old in good health, CMV-negative, and a related stem cell transplant donor.

This clone was found a few times. With a far larger clone one base away, a read error is the likely cause. V is TRBV2 and J is TRBJ2-3; 9 bases are shared with TRBD2. The germline CDR1 and CDR2 sequences are SNHLY and FYNNEI. The CDR3 sequence is 15 residues long. The CDR3 region is CASSVAGEYTDAQYF. CDR3 nucleotides: TGTGCCAGCAGCGTAGCGGGGGAGTACACAGATGCGCAGTATTTT.

This clone has a count of ten or more. The rearrangement links TRBV19 to TRBJ2-7, with D perhaps matching TRBD2 (5 bases). Between the trimmed V and J ends, which lost 3 bases and 0 bases, there was a span of 9 bases. CDR1 and CDR2 (germline): LNHDA, SQIVND (reference sequence). The CDR3 is 14 residues long. CDR3 sequence reads: CASSMLGSSYEQYF. The CDR3 nucleotides are TGTGCCAGTAGTATGTTGGGGAGCTCCTACGAGCAGTACTTC.

This clone was observed many times. The chain recombines TRBV30 with TRBJ1-1; D is perhaps TRBD1 (5 bases). Germline CDR1 and CDR2: GTSNPN and SVGIG (reference sequence). The CDR3 is 15 residues long. Trimming pared 5 bases from V and 0 bases from J, leaving 16 bases between. DNA for the CDR3: TGTGCCTGGTCCCCCCCGGGGGGACTGAACACTGAAGCTTTCTTT. It specifies CAWSPPGGLNTEAFF.

The chain carries TRBV15 and TRBJ2-1; D is undetermined. Trimming removed 0 bases from V and 5 bases from J, with 11 bases in between. The germline V gene encodes CDR1 LNHNV and CDR2 YYDKDF (reference sequence). CDR3 length: 15 amino acids. DNA of the CDR3: TGTGCCACCAGCAGAGATGGTAGCAGCCACAATGAGCAGTTCTTC. This codes for CATSRDGSSHNEQFF.

Many counts were recorded for this clone. V gene TRBV2 combines with J gene TRBJ1-2; 7 bases fit TRBD1. Germline assignment: CDR1 SNHLY and CDR2 FYNNEI. V was pared by 9 bases and J by 4 bases, with 8 bases of the junction left unmatched. This CDR3 contains 13 residues. CDR3 sequence: CASRNRDSYGYTF. CDR3 coding DNA: TGTGCCAGTAGAAATCGGGACAGCTATGGCTACACCTTC.

This clone has a count of ten or more. The rearrangement joins TRBV14 to TRBJ1-1; no clear D. This CDR3 has 14 residues. The germline V gene encodes CDR1 SGHDN and CDR2 FVKESK. Trimming cost V 7 bases and J 4 bases, with 16 bases left between them. CDR3 sequence: CASMAQVGSTEAFF. The CDR3 bases are TGTGCCAGCATGGCCCAAGTCGGGTCCACTGAAGCTTTCTTT.

The sample holds a few counts of this clone. The V gene is TRBV29-1, the J gene TRBJ2-1; TRBD1 aligns across 8 bases. Germline CDR1 is SQVTM and CDR2 is ANQGSEA. Germline trimming cut 4 bases from V and 6 bases from J; bases unmatched to any gene: 8. The CDR3 consists of 14 residues. CDR3 bases: TGCAGCGTTGTCTCAGGGGGCGCGGCCAATGAGCAGTTCTTC. Residues: CSVVSGGAANEQFF.

This clone has ten or more counts. The rearrangement uses TRBV10-3 and TRBJ2-4, with D perhaps matching TRBD2 (5 bases). V was shortened by 6 bases and J by 2 bases, with 11 bases between the two germline ends. The CDR3 consists of 14 residues. Germline CDR1 reads ENHRY; CDR2 reads SYGVKD. The CDR3, as DNA: TGTGCCATCAGGGACCCCGGGACCAAAAACATTCAGTACTTC. The encoded protein is CAIRDPGTKNIQYF.

In its sample, this clone was seen many times. The J gene is TRBJ2-7, the V gene TRBV7-2; 10 bases agree with TRBD1. V shed 4 bases and J 5 bases; nucleotides not matched to a gene: 8. Germline loops: CDR1 SGHTA, CDR2 FQGNSA. The CDR3 has 15 residues. The chain's CDR3 is CASSSYGTGVNEQYF. In DNA, the CDR3 is TGTGCCAGCAGCTCGTACGGGACAGGGGTCAACGAGCAGTACTTC.

Many counts were recorded for this clone. V and J are TRBV9 and TRBJ2-2; tentatively, D is TRBD2 (6 bases). V dropped 7 bases and J dropped 4 bases, with 14 bases sitting between them. Looked up from germline, CDR1 is SGDLS and CDR2 is YYNGEE. The CDR3 spans 14 residues. Here the CDR3 DNA reads TGTGCCAGCGCTTTGGGGACTTCCACCGGGGAGCTGTTTTTT. It translates to CASALGTSTGELFF.

The sample holds many counts of this clone. V usage is TRBV6-4 and J usage is TRBJ2-3; 8 bases agree with TRBD1. The length of the CDR3 is 16 residues. Germline assignment: CDR1 MRHNA and CDR2 SNTAGT. Trimming took 4 bases from V and 1 from J; bases not matched to a gene: 7. The CDR3 reads CASSVLSGGGTDTQYF. CDR3 nucleotides: TGTGCCAGCAGTGTGCTGTCAGGGGGCGGCACAGATACGCAGTATTTT.

The rearrangement uses TRBV12-5 and TRBJ2-5; D is possibly TRBD1 (6 bases). The CDR3 loop spans 15 amino acids. Trimming stripped 1 base from V and 1 base from J, with 10 bases between. From germline, CDR1 is LGHNT and CDR2 FRNRAP. CDR3 in DNA: TGTGCTAGTGGTTTGGGACAGACAGGCCAAGAGACCCAGTACTTC. It encodes CASGLGQTGQETQYF.

This clone was detected many times. This CDR3 is CASSQDSGGTDTQYF. In DNA, the CDR3 is TGTGCCAGCAGCCAAGATTCGGGTGGGACAGATACGCAGTATTTT. V and J are TRBV14 and TRBJ2-3; D is unclear. In germline, CDR1 is SGHDN, CDR2 FVKESK. The CDR3 has 15 residues. The V and J ends lost 0 bases and 3 bases respectively, with 10 bases between them.

This clone was recorded at least ten times. This chain connects TRBV1 to TRBJ2-7; the D segment call TRBD1 is taken from the table without a DNA check. TRBV1 is a pseudogene. This CDR3 region has 15 residues. The CDR3 sequence: CTSSQPRQVNFEQYV. The CDR3 DNA sequence: TGCACCAGCAGCCAACCCCGACAGGTAAACTTCGAGCAGTACGTC.

This clone has a count of ten or more. This chain joins TRBV14 and TRBJ1-3; D not certain. Trimming shortened V by 6 bases and J by 0 bases, and 6 bases separated the two germline ends. This CDR3 has 13 residues. CDR1 SGHDN and CDR2 FVKESK come from the germline V gene. The CDR3 region has the DNA TGTGCCAGCAGTTTCGGCTCTGGAAACACCATATATTTT. Protein product: CASSFGSGNTIYF.

This clone was seen ten or more times. The gene calls are TRBV4-2 and TRBJ1-1; 9 bases agree with TRBD1. V was clipped by 3 bases and J by 4 bases; unmatched bases: 3. CDR3 size: 14 residues. Germline CDR1 and CDR2: LGHNA and YNFKEQ. The CDR3 DNA reads as TGTGCCAGCAGCCACGGGACAGGGCTCACTGAAGCTTTCTTT. This gives the protein CASSHGTGLTEAFF.

This clone came up many times. The rearrangement joins TRBV19 to TRBJ1-2, with D possibly matching TRBD1 (6 bases). The CDR3 has 16 residues. Between the trimmed V and J ends, which lost 7 bases and 3 bases, there was a span of 21 bases. Germline CDR1 is LNHDA and CDR2 is SQIVND (reference sequence). CDR3 amino acids: CASTYLVPGAHYGYTF. The CDR3, as DNA: TGTGCCAGTACCTACCTCGTCCCAGGGGCCCACTATGGCTACACCTTC. Supplemented by reference TRBV19 and TRBJ1-2, the full variable domain reads DGGITQSPKYLFRKEGQNVTLSCEQNLNHDAMYWYRQDPGQGLRLIYYSQIVNDFQKGDIAEGYSVSREKKESFPLTVTSAQKNPTAFYLCASTYLVPGAHYGYTFGSGTRLTVV.

This clone was picked up a small number of times. This chain connects TRBV6-1 to TRBJ2-5; D remains unclear. CDR3 length: 13 amino acids. Per germline, CDR1 MNHNS and CDR2 SASEGT. With 2 bases removed from V and 7 bases from J, the gap between germline ends came to 11 bases. CDR3 loop: CASSESFSGTQYF. The CDR3 nucleotides read TGTGCCAGCAGTGAATCATTTAGTGGGACCCAGTACTTC.

In its sample, this clone was seen many times. V and J are TRBV5-1 and TRBJ1-1; the match to TRBD1 covers 10 bases. CDR1 SGHRS and CDR2 YFSETQ come from the germline V gene. The CDR3 totals 16 residues. Unmatched junction bases numbered 11, after V lost 4 bases and J lost 5 bases. For the CDR3, the DNA is TGCGCCAGCAGCAGCCGACAGGGGGCAATGGGAACTGAAGCTTTCTTT. This codes for CASSSRQGAMGTEAFF.

This clone was seen repeatedly, ten times or more. The chain recombines TRBV29-1 with TRBJ2-3, with 10 bases aligning to TRBD1. Germline V lookup: CDR1 SQVTM, CDR2 ANQGSEA. This CDR3 is built from 14 residues. The junction had 5 bases not matched to a gene; V was cut back by 1 base and J by 7 bases. The CDR3 nucleotides are TGCAGCGTTGAAGGGACAGGGGGACCAAATACGCAGTATTTT. Protein sequence: CSVEGTGGPNTQYF.

This clone has just a few counts. This rearrangement joins TRBV9 to TRBJ2-5; D not resolved. The CDR3 contains 14 residues. V was clipped by 0 bases and J by 0 bases, with 6 bases between them. Germline CDR1 and CDR2: SGDLS and YYNGEE. The DNA for the CDR3 is TGTGCCAGCAGCGTAGATGGCAACCAAGAGACCCAGTACTTC. Its translation is CASSVDGNQETQYF.

This clone was observed many times. The V call is TRBV14, the J call TRBJ1-5; TRBD1 aligns across 9 bases. The CDR3 has 16 amino acids. The V gene end was trimmed by 4 bases and the J gene end by 0 bases; junction bases not matched to a gene: 4. Germline CDR1 SGHDN, CDR2 FVKESK. The CDR3 nucleotides are TGTGCCAGCAGCCGGGACAGGGAAAATAGCAATCAGCCCCAGCATTTT. Encoded protein: CASSRDRENSNQPQHF.

The rearrangement links TRBV20-1 to TRBJ1-2, with D tentatively TRBD1 (6 bases). CDR1 and CDR2 (germline): DFQATT, SNEGSKA (reference sequence). This CDR3 comprises 11 residues. V dropped 0 bases and J dropped 8 bases, with 7 bases sitting between them. The CDR3 DNA reads as TGCAGTGCTAGAGACAGGGGCGGCTACACCTTC. Translating gives CSARDRGGYTF.

This chain links TRBV6-1 with TRBJ2-5; D unclear. The DNA matches TRBJ2-7 better at its end, which makes the J call doubtful. The germline CDR1 and CDR2 sequences are MNHNS and SASEGT. CDR3 length: 10 residues. DNA of the CDR3: TGTGCCAGCAGCATGTACGAGCAGTACTTC. Translated: CASSMYEQYF.

This clone occurred many times. The V and J genes are TRBV19 and TRBJ1-1, with D unresolved. Germline values: CDR1 LNHDA, CDR2 SQIVND (reference sequence). There are 14 residues in the CDR3. The V end was cut by 4 bases, the J end by 1 base, with 10 bases between. The CDR3 spells CASSKQSTNTEAFF. In DNA form, the CDR3 reads TGTGCCAGTAGTAAACAGTCTACGAACACTGAAGCTTTCTTT. The whole variable domain, remainder taken from reference TRBV19 and TRBJ1-1, is DGGITQSPKYLFRKEGQNVTLSCEQNLNHDAMYWYRQDPGQGLRLIYYSQIVNDFQKGDIAEGYSVSREKKESFPLTVTSAQKNPTAFYLCASSKQSTNTEAFFGQGTRLTVV.